This TCR beta chain came from a study of blood T cell repertoires in COVID-19. Whole-study context: Specimens from acute and convalescent COVID-19 originated in the United States, Italy and Spain. Sample material is recorded as cDNA or gDNA derived from T cells, B-cell-depleted T cells, or PBMCs.

There are 13 residues in the CDR3. The germline V and J ends were trimmed by 5 bases and 3 bases, with 10 bases remaining between them. CDR1 and CDR2 (germline): MNHEY, SVGAGI. Study processing details: The authors estimated nucleated cell counts from reference gene primer amplification. TCRdb's copy holds only in-frame clones and misses some; the assay was immunoSEQ multiplex PCR. Clone size and the V and J calls come from that table; the DNA yielded D and trimming. There are under 300,000 clones in the sample; roughly 86% occur only once, and more than 6.5% lies in the top ten. The chain links TRBV6-5 to TRBJ1-2; D possibly corresponds to TRBD1 (5 bases). The material sequenced was peripheral blood. The receptor was isolated from a woman aged 70 to 79 with active or convalescent COVID-19. This CDR3 is CASSPTVYYGYTF. CDR3 DNA: TGTGCCAGCAGTCCGACAGTTTACTATGGCTACACCTTC.